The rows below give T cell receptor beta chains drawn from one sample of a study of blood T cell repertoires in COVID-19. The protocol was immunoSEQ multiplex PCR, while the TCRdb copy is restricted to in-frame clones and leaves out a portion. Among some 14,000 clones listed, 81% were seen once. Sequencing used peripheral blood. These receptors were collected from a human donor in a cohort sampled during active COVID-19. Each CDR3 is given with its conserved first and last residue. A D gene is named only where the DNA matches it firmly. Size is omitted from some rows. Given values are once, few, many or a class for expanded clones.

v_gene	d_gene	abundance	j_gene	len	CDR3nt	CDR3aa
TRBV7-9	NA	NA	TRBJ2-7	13	TGTGCCAGCAGCTTAGTAGACTCCCTCGAGCAGTACTTC	CASSLVDSLEQYF
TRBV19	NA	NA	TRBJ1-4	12	TGTGCCAGTAAACAGTTCAATGAAAAACTGTTTTTT	CASKQFNEKLFF
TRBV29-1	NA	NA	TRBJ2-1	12	TGCAGCGCCGACAGGCTAAACAATGAGCAGTTCTTC	CSADRLNNEQFF
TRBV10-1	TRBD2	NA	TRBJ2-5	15	TGCGCCAGCAGTGATGGCCTAGCGGCAAAAGAGACCCAGTACTTC	CASSDGLAAKETQYF
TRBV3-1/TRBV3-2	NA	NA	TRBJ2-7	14	TGTGCCAGCAGCGCCTGGGACAACCCTTGGGAGCAGTACTTC	CASSAWDNPWEQYF
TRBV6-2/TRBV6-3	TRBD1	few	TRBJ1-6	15	TGTGCCAGCAGTTCTCCCGGACAGGGAAATTCACCCCTCCACTTT	CASSSPGQGNSPLHF
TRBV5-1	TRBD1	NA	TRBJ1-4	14	TGCGCCAGTCGGGGGGGACAGTCCCATGAAAAACTGTTTTTT	CASRGGQSHEKLFF
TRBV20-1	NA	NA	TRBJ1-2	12	TGCAGTGCTAGTCTCGGTGACTATGGCTACACCTTC	CSASLGDYGYTF
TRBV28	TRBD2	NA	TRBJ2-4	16	TGTGCCAGCGGGCCGCTAGCGGGGCTAGCCAAAAACATTCAGTACTTC	CASGPLAGLAKNIQYF
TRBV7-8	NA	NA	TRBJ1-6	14	TGTGCCAGCAGCACCGGACAGTCAAATTCACCCCTCCACTTT	CASSTGQSNSPLHF
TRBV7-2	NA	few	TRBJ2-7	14	TGTGCCAGCAGCTTGGTGTTGATCAGCTACGAGCAGTACTTC	CASSLVLISYEQYF
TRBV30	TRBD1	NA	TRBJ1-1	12	TGTGCCTGGAGTGCAGACAGGGTAGGGGCTTTCTTT	CAWSADRVGAFF
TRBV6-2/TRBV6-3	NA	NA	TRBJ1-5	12	TGTGCCAGCAGTTACGGGCTCCAGCCCCAGCATTTT	CASSYGLQPQHF
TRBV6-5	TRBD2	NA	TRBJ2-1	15	TGTGCCAGCAGTTACGTGGCTAGCGGGAGCTATGAGCAGTTCTTC	CASSYVASGSYEQFF
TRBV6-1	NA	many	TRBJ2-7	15	TGTGCCAGCAGTGAGTCCCCGGACAACACCTACGAGCAGTACTTC	CASSESPDNTYEQYF
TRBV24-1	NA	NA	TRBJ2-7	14	TGTGCCACCAGTGTGACAGGTCCGCCCTACGAGCAGTACTTC	CATSVTGPPYEQYF
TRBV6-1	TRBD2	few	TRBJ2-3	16	TGTGCCAGCAGTGGAGTGAGCGGGAGGGGAGAAGATACGCAGTATTTT	CASSGVSGRGEDTQYF
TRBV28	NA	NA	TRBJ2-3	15	TGTGCCAGCAGTTTAGGCAGCGTTAGCACAGATACGCAGTATTTT	CASSLGSVSTDTQYF
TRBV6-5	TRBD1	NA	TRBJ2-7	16	TGTGCCAGCAGTTACTCGGGCGGACAGGGTAGTGGCGAGCAGTACTTC	CASSYSGGQGSGEQYF
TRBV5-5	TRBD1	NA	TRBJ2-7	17	TGTGCCAGCAGCCGAAGGGACAGGGACCTCTCTCGCTACGAGCAGTACTTC	CASSRRDRDLSRYEQYF
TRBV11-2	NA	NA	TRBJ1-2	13	TGTGCCAGCAGGGGGACTGCATCTTATGGCTACACCTTC	CASRGTASYGYTF
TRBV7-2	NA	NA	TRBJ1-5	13	TGTGCCAGCAAGGGAGGGGGCAATCAGCCCCAGCATTTT	CASKGGGNQPQHF
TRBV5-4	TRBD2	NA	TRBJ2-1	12	TGTGCCAGCAGCTTCGGTAGCGGGGAGCCTTTCTTC	CASSFGSGEPFF
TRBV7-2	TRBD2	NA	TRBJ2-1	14	TGTGCCAGCAGCTTAGGACTAGCGGGAGTTTGGGCGTTCTTC	CASSLGLAGVWAFF
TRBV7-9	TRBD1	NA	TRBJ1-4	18	TGTGCCAGCAGCTCCAGACAGGGCCTAAGCCCAACTAATGAAAAACTGTTTTTT	CASSSRQGLSPTNEKLFF
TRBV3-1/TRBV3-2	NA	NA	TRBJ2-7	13	TGTGCCAGCAGCCAGAGCCGGGGCTACGAGCAGTACTTC	CASSQSRGYEQYF
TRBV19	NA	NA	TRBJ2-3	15	TGTGCCAGTAGTATAGGGGGCATGATGACAGATACGCAGTATTTT	CASSIGGMMTDTQYF
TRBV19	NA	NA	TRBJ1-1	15	TGTGCCAGTAGTTCCTTCCAGGGTAAGGGGGCTGAAGCTTTCTTT	CASSSFQGKGAEAFF
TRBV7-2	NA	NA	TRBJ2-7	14	TGTGCCAGCAGCCCACGGACAGCCTCCTACGAGCAGTACTTC	CASSPRTASYEQYF
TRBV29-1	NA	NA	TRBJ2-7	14	TGCAGCGTTGAAGGGGAGGCAACGGGCTACGAGCAGTACTTC	CSVEGEATGYEQYF
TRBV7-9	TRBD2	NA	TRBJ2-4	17	TGTGCCAGCAGCCCGTCCACCGGGCGGGAGGAGGGAAACATTCAGTACTTC	CASSPSTGREEGNIQYF
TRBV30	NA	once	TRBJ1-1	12	TGTGCCTCGGACTTTGGGGGCTCTGAAGCTTTCTTT	CASDFGGSEAFF
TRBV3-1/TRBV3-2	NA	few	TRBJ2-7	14	TGTGCCAGCAGCCAACCAGCGAGCTCCTACGAGCAGTACTTC	CASSQPASSYEQYF
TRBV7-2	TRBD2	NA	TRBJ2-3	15	TGTGCCAGCAGCCGTAGACTAGCGGGAGCAGATACGCAGTATTTT	CASSRRLAGADTQYF
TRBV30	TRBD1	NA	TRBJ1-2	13	TGTGCCTGGAGTGTCGGGACAGGGGATGGCTACACCTTC	CAWSVGTGDGYTF